The clone carrying this T cell receptor beta chain was observed at least ten times. These data come from a study of kidney transplant recipient with SARS-CoV-2 infection. Via MiXCR, TCRdb re-called the reads, giving one row per CDR3 protein. The sample carries 200,000 to 250,000 distinct CDR3 sequences, around 28% recorded once. The CDR3 is 15 amino acids. The germline CDR1 and CDR2 sequences are LGHNA and YNFKEQ. The germline V and J ends were trimmed by 4 bases and 8 bases, with 18 bases remaining between them. The sequences come from a blood sample, collected at baseline and between days 110 and 120 from a kidney transplant recipient. The receptor was derived from a male patient between 25 and 40 years old who had COVID-19 and was a kidney transplant recipient. Some T cells may have come from the graft donor. The chain is built from TRBV4-2 and TRBJ2-1; either TRBD1 or TRBD2 may supply D (5 bases each). CDR3 region: CASSLRDPPDDEQFF. The DNA for the CDR3 is TGTGCCAGCAGCCTACGGGACCCACCGGACGATGAGCAGTTCTTC.